This paragraph reports one T cell receptor beta chain. Antigen: not known. This specimen comes from a study of cytomegalovirus exposure and HLA in healthy donors. The overall study: Among roughly 180 million T cells, an earlier analysis found 117 million unique TCR beta sequences.

Researchers ran the PCR with 60 Vbeta and 13 Jbeta primers. This table comes from immunoSEQ multiplex PCR, and its TCRdb copy is limited to in-frame clones, with some not included. Of about 190,000 clones in the sample, 75% to 85% were seen once. Study-wide results and caveats: Cytomegalovirus-associated status was assigned to approximately 160 TCR beta chains. In a later analysis, a missense DCLRE1C variant was linked to TCR beta V- and J-gene trimming.

The CDR3 consists of 16 residues. V lost 0 bases and J 1 base, leaving 12 bases between the germline ends. Germline V CDR1 and CDR2: SGHNT, YYREEE (reference sequence). Sequenced material: PBMCs. The V and J genes are TRBV5-4 and TRBJ2-3, with D tentatively TRBD1 (5 bases). This receptor was obtained from a woman aged 25 to 39 in good health and CMV-seronegative. The CDR3 nucleotides read TGTGCCAGCAGCTTGGCAGGGTTCAGCCGCACAGATACGCAGTATTTT. Protein product: CASSLAGFSRTDTQYF.